The 25 T cell receptor beta chains reported below all come from one sample, sequenced in a study of blood T cell repertoires in COVID-19. Assay: immunoSEQ multiplex PCR; the TCRdb copy retains only in-frame clones and omits some. In the table there are some 190,000 clones, roughly 85% of which are singletons. The specimen sequenced was peripheral blood. The receptors were gathered from a woman aged 60-70 years with acute or convalescent COVID-19.

This chain joins TRBV7-3 and TRBJ2-5; 9 nucleotides align to TRBD2. CDR3 length equals 16 residues. Trimming at V came to 5 bases and at J to 3 bases, leaving 10 bases not matched to a gene. The germline V gene has CDR1 SGHTA and CDR2 FQGTGA. In DNA, the CDR3 is TGTGCCAGCAGCACCTTAGCGGGAGAAACGAAAGAGACCCAGTACTTC. It is translated as CASSTLAGETKETQYF.

The V call is TRBV2, the J call TRBJ1-1; a possible D gene is TRBD1 (5 bases). CDR1 SNHLY and CDR2 FYNNEI come from the germline V gene. The V end lost 6 bases, the J end lost 0 bases, and 14 bases lay between the germline ends. This CDR3 contains 15 residues. The CDR3 sequence is CASRTEVLMNTEAFF. The CDR3 nucleotides read TGTGCCAGCAGGACAGAAGTACTCATGAACACTGAAGCTTTCTTT.

The rearrangement links TRBV20-1 to TRBJ2-2; 8 bases match TRBD1. The CDR3 length is 15 residues. The V gene's germline CDR1 is DFQATT and CDR2 SNEGSKA (reference sequence). V shed 3 bases, J shed 1 base, and the junction held 4 bases outside the gene matches. This chain's CDR3 is CSASHGTGNTGELFF. CDR3 in DNA: TGCAGTGCTAGTCACGGGACAGGGAACACCGGGGAGCTGTTTTTT.

This clone was detected a few times. The V call is TRBV9, the J call TRBJ2-5, with TRBD2 matching 7 bases. CDR1 SGDLS and CDR2 YYNGEE come from the germline V gene. V shed 4 bases and J 6 bases; nucleotides not matched to a gene: 12. CDR3 size: 15 residues. Here the CDR3 DNA reads TGTGCCAGCAGCCCGGGGGGAGACTCGGAGAAGACCCAGTACTTC. This encodes CASSPGGDSEKTQYF.

This chain connects TRBV18 to TRBJ2-2; D unclear. V was clipped by 6 bases and J by 0 bases, with 14 bases between them. The CDR3 is 16 amino acids. Germline CDR1 is KGHSH and CDR2 is LQKENI. CDR3 protein: CASSPGSRPNTGELFF. The CDR3 DNA is TGTGCCAGCTCCCCCGGATCTAGACCGAACACCGGGGAGCTGTTTTTT.

The chain employs TRBV19 and TRBJ1-6; D gene ambiguous. Germline CDR1 is LNHDA and CDR2 is SQIVND (reference sequence). The CDR3 contains 13 residues. Trimming cost V 7 bases and J 7 bases, with 11 bases left between them. CDR3: CASNTNANSPLHF. DNA of the CDR3: TGTGCCAGTAATACAAACGCCAATTCACCCCTCCACTTT.

V gene TRBV7-9 combines with J gene TRBJ2-3; a possible D gene is TRBD1 (6 bases). CDR1 is SEHNR, CDR2 FQNEAQ, per germline (reference sequence). Trimming took 1 base from V and 5 from J, leaving 19 bases between them. The CDR3 is 17 amino acids. CDR3 residues: CASSLVQGQPRGDTQYF. CDR3 coding DNA: TGTGCCAGCAGCTTAGTTCAGGGACAACCTCGGGGAGATACGCAGTATTTT.

This clone came up once. The chain recombines TRBV6-5 with TRBJ2-2; D is perhaps TRBD2 (6 bases). CDR1 is MNHEY and CDR2 is SVGAGI in the germline V gene. CDR3 length: 15 residues. V lost 2 bases and J 0 bases, leaving 7 bases between the germline ends. This chain's CDR3 is CASSYQRANTGELFF. CDR3 DNA sequence: TGTGCCAGCAGTTACCAGCGGGCGAACACCGGGGAGCTGTTTTTT.

This clone appeared a single time. This chain connects TRBV2 to TRBJ2-6; the match to TRBD1 covers 7 bases. CDR1 is SNHLY, CDR2 FYNNEI, per germline. Unmatched junction bases numbered 5, after V lost 6 bases and J lost 3 bases. This CDR3 is built from 15 residues. The CDR3 spells CASRETGVGANVLTF. The CDR3 DNA reads as TGTGCCAGCAGGGAAACAGGGGTTGGGGCCAACGTCCTGACTTTC.

CDR3 amino acids: CAWSGGQDATNEKLFF. CDR3 nucleotides: TGTGCCTGGAGTGGCGGACAAGACGCAACTAATGAAAAACTGTTTTTT. V is TRBV30 and J is TRBJ1-4; the D gene is possibly TRBD1 (5 bases). The V gene lost 1 base and the J gene lost 0 bases, with 12 bases spanning the gap. Germline loops: CDR1 GTSNPN, CDR2 SVGIG (reference sequence). The CDR3 sequence is 16 residues long.

The rearrangement links TRBV24-1 to TRBJ1-2, with D tentatively TRBD1 (5 bases). The V gene lost 4 bases and the J gene lost 4 bases, with 9 bases spanning the gap. The CDR3 is 13 amino acids. CDR1 is KGHDR, CDR2 SFDVKD, per germline. The CDR3 is CATSDQGSYGYTF. The CDR3 region has the DNA TGTGCCACCAGTGACCAGGGAAGCTATGGCTACACCTTC.

The chain uses TRBV24-1 and TRBJ1-2, with unresolved D. In germline, CDR1 is KGHDR, CDR2 SFDVKD. The CDR3 length is 11 residues. The ends were cut back, 4 bases at V and 4 bases at J, with 3 bases in the middle. CDR3 amino acids: CATSDSYGYTF. The CDR3 region has the DNA TGTGCCACCAGTGACAGCTATGGCTACACCTTC.

The chain links TRBV3-1 (or the pseudogene TRBV3-2) to TRBJ1-2; D is unresolved. CDR1 and CDR2 from the germline V gene are LGHDT and YNNKEL (reference sequence). Trimming shortened V by 4 bases and J by 0 bases, and 9 bases separated the two germline ends. This CDR3 has 14 amino acids. CDR3 coding DNA: TGTGCCAGCAGCCGACTGACCGCTAACTATGGCTACACCTTC. Its translation is CASSRLTANYGYTF.

The genes are TRBV19 and TRBJ2-3; 12 bases align to TRBD2. This CDR3 is built from 17 residues. The V gene's germline CDR1 is LNHDA and CDR2 SQIVND (reference sequence). The V gene end was trimmed by 6 bases and the J gene end by 2 bases; junction bases not matched to a gene: 9. DNA of the CDR3: TGTGCCAGTAGCCCCCCGGGACTAGCGGGCGTCACAGATACGCAGTATTTT. Translated, it gives CASSPPGLAGVTDTQYF.

The chain links TRBV10-3 to TRBJ1-1, with TRBD1 matching over 9 bases. There are 15 residues in the CDR3. Germline trimming cut 4 bases from V and 4 bases from J; bases unmatched to any gene: 7. Germline loops: CDR1 ENHRY, CDR2 SYGVKD. CDR3 residues: CAISVNPGQGTEAFF. The CDR3 DNA reads TGTGCCATCAGTGTGAACCCGGGACAGGGCACTGAAGCTTTCTTT.

The chain links TRBV15 to TRBJ1-2; tentatively, D is TRBD1 (5 bases). Trimming left V 0 bases short and J 2 bases short, with 10 bases between. Germline V lookup: CDR1 LNHNV, CDR2 YYDKDF (reference sequence). This CDR3 region has 15 residues. The CDR3 coding sequence is TGTGCCACCAGCAGAGAAGCGGGGACCAACTATGGCTACACCTTC. Translating it yields CATSREAGTNYGYTF.

The CDR3 protein is CASSRGVNYEQYF. The CDR3 DNA reads as TGCGCCAGCTCCAGGGGGGTAAACTACGAGCAGTACTTC. The chain couples TRBV10-2 to TRBJ2-7; tentatively, D is TRBD1 (7 bases). The CDR3 is 13 amino acids. Germline CDR1 and CDR2: WSHSY and SAAADI. Between the trimmed V and J ends, which lost 8 bases and 3 bases, there was a span of 14 bases.

This chain connects TRBV10-3 to TRBJ2-3; D uncertain. Germline-derived CDR1 and CDR2 are ENHRY and SYGVKD. Trimming left V 0 bases short and J 4 bases short, with 5 bases between. The CDR3 contains 13 residues. CDR3 nucleotide sequence: TGTGCCATCAGTGAGTCCGGAGCAGATACGCAGTATTTT. This codes for CAISESGADTQYF.

The chain joins TRBV27 to TRBJ2-3; D ambiguous. Trimming left V 3 bases short and J 6 bases short, with 4 bases between. Germline CDR1 is MNHEY and CDR2 is SMNVEV (reference sequence). The CDR3 consists of 11 residues. In DNA form, the CDR3 reads TGTGCCAGCAGTTTCCTGGATACGCAGTATTTT. This sequence encodes CASSFLDTQYF.

This chain connects TRBV19 to TRBJ1-2; D possibly corresponds to TRBD1 (5 bases). Germline V gene data show CDR1 as LNHDA and CDR2 as SQIVND (reference sequence). The CDR3 consists of 13 residues. Trimming took 5 bases from V and 8 from J, leaving 15 bases between them. The CDR3 is CASSSAGLHGYTF. CDR3 coding DNA: TGTGCCAGTAGTTCTGCAGGGCTTCACGGCTACACCTTC.

This clone appeared once. This sequence joins TRBV30 and TRBJ1-5; D gene ambiguous. V lost 2 bases, J lost 0 bases, and 5 bases lay in between. The CDR3 length is 13 residues. Germline CDR1 GTSNPN, CDR2 SVGIG (reference sequence). CDR3: CAWSPGSNQPQHF. Written as DNA, the CDR3 is TGTGCCTGGAGTCCAGGTAGCAATCAGCCCCAGCATTTT. The whole variable domain, remainder taken from reference TRBV30 and TRBJ1-5, is SQTIHQWPATLVQPVGSPLSLECTVEGTSNPNLYWYRQAAGRGLQLLFYSVGIGQISSEVPQNLSASRPQDRQFILSSKKLLLSDSGFYLCAWSPGSNQPQHFGDGTRLSIL.

The rearrangement joins TRBV3-1 (or the pseudogene TRBV3-2) to TRBJ2-1; 9 nucleotides match TRBD2. Germline CDR1 and CDR2: LGHDT and YNNKEL (reference sequence). The CDR3 length is 19 residues. Trimming took 0 bases from V and 5 from J; bases not matched to a gene: 14. CDR3 region: CASSQDLLAGTFRHNEQFF. CDR3 coding DNA: TGTGCCAGCAGCCAAGATTTGCTAGCGGGAACATTTCGGCACAATGAGCAGTTCTTC.

In this sample, this clone turned up a few times. J is TRBJ2-7 and V is TRBV6-1, with D possibly being TRBD1 (5 bases). Trimming removed 3 bases at V and 1 base at J, with 10 bases between. CDR1 is MNHNS, CDR2 SASEGT, per germline. There are 14 residues in the CDR3. The CDR3 region has the DNA TGTGCCAGCAGTGATAGGACACCATCCTACGAGCAGTACGTC. Its protein is CASSDRTPSYEQYV.

The chain recombines TRBV24-1 with TRBJ1-2; 8 bases fit TRBD1. With V trimmed by 3 bases and J by 8 bases, 7 bases remained unmatched. This CDR3 has 14 residues. The germline V gene encodes CDR1 KGHDR and CDR2 SFDVKD. The CDR3 DNA is TGTGCCACCAGTGATCCCTGGACAGGGAACGGCTACACCTTC. Amino acids: CATSDPWTGNGYTF.

This clone was picked up a small number of times. J is TRBJ1-6 and V is TRBV9; D is unresolved. Between the trimmed V and J ends, which lost 0 bases and 7 bases, there was a span of 11 bases. The CDR3 extends over 15 amino acids. Germline V gives CDR1 SGDLS, CDR2 YYNGEE. The chain's CDR3 is CASSVAGSGNSPLHF. CDR3 nucleotides: TGTGCCAGCAGCGTAGCGGGGAGCGGGAATTCACCCCTCCACTTT.